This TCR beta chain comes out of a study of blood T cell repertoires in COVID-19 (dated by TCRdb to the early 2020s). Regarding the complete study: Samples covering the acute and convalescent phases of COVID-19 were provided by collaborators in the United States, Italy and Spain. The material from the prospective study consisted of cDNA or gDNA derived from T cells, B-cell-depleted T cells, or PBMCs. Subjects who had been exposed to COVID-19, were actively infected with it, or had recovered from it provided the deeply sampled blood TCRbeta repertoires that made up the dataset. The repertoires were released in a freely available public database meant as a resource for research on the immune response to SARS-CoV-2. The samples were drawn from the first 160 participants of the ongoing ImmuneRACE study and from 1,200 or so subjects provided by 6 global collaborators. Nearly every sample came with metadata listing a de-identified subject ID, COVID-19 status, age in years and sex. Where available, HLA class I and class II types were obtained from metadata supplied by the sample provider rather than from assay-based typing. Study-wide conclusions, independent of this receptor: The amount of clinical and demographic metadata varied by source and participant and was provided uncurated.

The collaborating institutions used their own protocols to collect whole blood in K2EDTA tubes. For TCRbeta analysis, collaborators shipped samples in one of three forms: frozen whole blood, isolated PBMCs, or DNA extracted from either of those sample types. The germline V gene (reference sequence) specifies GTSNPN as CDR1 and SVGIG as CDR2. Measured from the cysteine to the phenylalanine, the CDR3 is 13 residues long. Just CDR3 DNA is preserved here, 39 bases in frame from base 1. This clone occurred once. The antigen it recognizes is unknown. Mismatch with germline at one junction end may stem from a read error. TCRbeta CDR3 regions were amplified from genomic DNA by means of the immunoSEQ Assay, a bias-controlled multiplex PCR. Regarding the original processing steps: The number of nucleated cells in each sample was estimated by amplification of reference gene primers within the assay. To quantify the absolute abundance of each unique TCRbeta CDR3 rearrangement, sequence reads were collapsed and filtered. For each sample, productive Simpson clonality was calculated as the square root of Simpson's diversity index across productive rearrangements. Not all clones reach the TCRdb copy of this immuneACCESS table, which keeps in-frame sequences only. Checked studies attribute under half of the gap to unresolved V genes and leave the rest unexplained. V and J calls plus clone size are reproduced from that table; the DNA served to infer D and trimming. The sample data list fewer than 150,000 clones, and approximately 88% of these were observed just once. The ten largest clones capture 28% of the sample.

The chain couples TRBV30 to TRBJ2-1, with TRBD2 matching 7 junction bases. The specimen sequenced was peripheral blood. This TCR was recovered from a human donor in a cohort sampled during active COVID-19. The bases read TGTGCCTGGAGCCCCTGGACCGTGAGTGCGGGGGTCTTC. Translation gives CAWSPWTVSAGVF.